The 19 T cell receptor beta chains reported below all come from one sample, sequenced in a study of human T cells and chemical hapten exposure. Time point specified: patch test 3, about 24 weeks after DPC sensitization. Treatment noted: therapeutic diphenylcyclopropenone sensitization with weekly scalp DPC. From the RACE reads, TCRdb called clonotypes with MiXCR, one entry per CDR3 protein. This table holds about 110,000 distinct CDR3 sequences, around 35% found once. Specimen: whole blood, collected in connection with sensitization to the hapten diphenylcyclopropenone (DPC). These receptors all come from a man aged 40-55 years with alopecia areata. Some clones in this sample may be carry-over from other donors' samples.

The J gene is TRBJ2-5, the V gene TRBV12-3 or TRBV12-4; D is perhaps TRBD1 (6 bases). Trimming took 6 bases from V and 5 from J, leaving 13 bases between them. The CDR3 totals 13 residues. The CDR3 loop reads CASRIRGFETQYF. DNA for the CDR3: TGTGCCAGCAGAATAAGGGGGTTCGAGACCCAGTACTTC.

Only a few counts were recorded for this clonotype. The gene calls are TRBV4-2 and TRBJ2-3, with D uncertain. V was cut by 8 bases and J by 3 bases, with 12 bases left in between. The CDR3 is made up of 13 amino acids. CDR1 LGHNA and CDR2 YNFKEQ come from the germline V gene. CDR3 sequence: CASLGQRTDTQYF. The CDR3 region has the DNA TGTGCCAGCCTGGGCCAGAGAACAGATACGCAGTATTTT.

The chain uses TRBV20-1 and TRBJ2-7; D gene uncertain. The CDR3 totals 14 residues. CDR1 is DFQATT and CDR2 is SNEGSKA in the germline V gene (reference sequence). V dropped 0 bases and J dropped 0 bases, with 9 bases sitting between them. The CDR3 sequence: CSARDLLSSYEQYF. The CDR3 DNA reads TGCAGTGCTAGAGATTTGTTAAGCTCCTACGAGCAGTACTTC.

The V gene is TRBV4-3, the J gene TRBJ2-3, with D maybe TRBD1 (6 bases). The CDR3 is 15 amino acids. V lost 4 bases and J 0 bases, leaving 11 bases between the germline ends. Germline CDR1 reads LGHNA; CDR2 reads YSLEER. In nucleotides, the CDR3 is TGCGCCAGCAGCCGAACAGGGTTTAGCACAGATACGCAGTATTTT. Amino acid sequence: CASSRTGFSTDTQYF.

This clonotype has more than one count but fewer than ten. CDR3 in amino acids: CASRLPGSTNEKLFF. Here the CDR3 DNA reads TGTGCCAGCAGACTCCCGGGGTCAACTAATGAAAAACTGTTTTTT. The V gene is TRBV6-6, the J gene TRBJ1-4, with unresolved D. The CDR3 is 15 residues long. Looked up from germline, CDR1 is MNHNY and CDR2 is SVGAGI (reference sequence). V shed 6 bases and J shed 0 bases, with 11 bases lying between them.

This clonotype has a handful of counts. V usage is TRBV5-1 and J usage is TRBJ1-6, with TRBD1 as a possible D gene (5 bases). Germline V gene data show CDR1 as SGHRS and CDR2 as YFSETQ. The CDR3 loop spans 18 amino acids. V was trimmed by 0 bases and J by 0 bases, leaving 13 bases between them. CDR3: CASSLARRGTSYNSPLHF. In DNA, the CDR3 is TGCGCCAGCAGCTTGGCCCGGAGGGGTACCTCCTATAATTCACCCCTCCACTTT.

This clonotype was seen a few times. V usage is TRBV29-1 and J usage is TRBJ2-7, with TRBD1 matching over 10 bases. The CDR3 loop spans 12 amino acids. Germline V gene lookup returns CDR1 SQVTM and CDR2 ANQGSEA. Trimming at V came to 6 bases and at J to 5 bases, leaving 4 bases not matched to a gene. CDR3 nucleotide sequence: TGCAGCGTCCTGGACAGGGGGAACGAGCAGTACTTC. This encodes CSVLDRGNEQYF.

J is TRBJ2-7 and V is TRBV28; D assignment may be TRBD1 or TRBD2 (8 bases each). Germline lookup yields CDR1 MDHEN and CDR2 SYDVKM. This CDR3 has 17 residues. The V and J ends lost 5 bases and 4 bases respectively, with 24 bases between them. The CDR3 sequence: CASSPTGQGRGGYEQYF. CDR3 in DNA: TGTGCCAGCAGTCCAACAGGACAGGGCCGGGGGGGTTACGAGCAGTACTTC.

V gene TRBV9 combines with J gene TRBJ1-6; TRBD1 agrees at 8 bases. Germline CDR1 is SGDLS and CDR2 is YYNGEE. The V and J ends lost 4 bases and 6 bases, in that order; junction bases with no gene match: 6. The CDR3 runs to 15 residues. In DNA form, the CDR3 reads TGTGCCAGCAGCTTTTCAGGGGGCCGTAATTCACCCCTCCACTTT. Its protein product is CASSFSGGRNSPLHF.

The chain uses TRBV10-3 and TRBJ2-3, with a tentative D call TRBD2 (5 bases). The V gene's germline CDR1 is ENHRY and CDR2 SYGVKD. V lost 2 bases, J lost 7 bases, and 13 bases lay in between. The CDR3 consists of 14 residues. This chain's CDR3 is CAISEGGSEYTQYF. The CDR3 DNA follows: TGTGCCATCAGTGAGGGTGGGAGTGAATATACGCAGTATTTT.

V and J are TRBV2 and TRBJ2-2, with unresolved D. Trimming left V 4 bases short and J 7 bases short, with 16 bases between. The CDR3 contains 15 residues. CDR1 and CDR2 from the germline V gene are SNHLY and FYNNEI. The CDR3 is CASSVKDPSYGELFF. The CDR3 coding sequence is TGTGCCAGCAGTGTTAAGGATCCATCGTACGGGGAGCTGTTTTTT.

This clonotype was detected a few times. The V call is TRBV7-2, the J call TRBJ2-7; 8 nucleotides agree with TRBD2. Per the germline V gene, CDR1 is SGHTA and CDR2 is FQGNSA. This CDR3 contains 15 residues. V gave up 5 bases and J gave up 2 bases; unmatched junction bases: 8. CDR3 loop: CASSPLAGSPYEQYF. The CDR3 nucleotides read TGTGCCAGCAGCCCCCTAGCGGGCTCCCCCTACGAGCAGTACTTC.

The chain has TRBV12-3 or TRBV12-4 and TRBJ2-3; weak D call: TRBD1 (6 bases). This CDR3 region has 12 residues. Trimming took off 6 bases at V and 7 bases at J, with 11 bases between the two ends. CDR3 in amino acids: CASRQTGHTQYF. CDR3 DNA: TGTGCCAGCAGACAGACAGGACATACGCAGTATTTT.

This clonotype was observed a few times. The CDR3 nucleotides read TGTGCCAGCAGCCCCCGGCTAGCGGGCCACTACGAGCAGTACTTC. Amino acids: CASSPRLAGHYEQYF. The chain is built from TRBV25-1 and TRBJ2-7; 8 nucleotides align to TRBD2. CDR3 length: 15 amino acids. CDR1 and CDR2 from the germline V gene are MGHDK and SYGVNS. V trimming: 6 bases; J trimming: 3 bases; junction bases outside the gene matches: 10.

The rearrangement joins TRBV4-3 to TRBJ1-3, with D possibly matching TRBD1 (5 bases). This CDR3 is built from 14 residues. Trimming took off 0 bases at V and 5 bases at J, with 8 bases between the two ends. CDR1 and CDR2 from the germline V gene are LGHNA and YSLEER. CDR3 sequence (DNA): TGCGCCAGCAGCCAAGATTCGGGGCGAAACACCATATATTTT. As protein: CASSQDSGRNTIYF.

The CDR3 DNA sequence: TGTGCCAGCAGCTCACAGGACGGGCCCTACGAGCAGTACTTC. It codes for CASSSQDGPYEQYF. The chain joins TRBV7-6 to TRBJ2-7, with a possible D match to TRBD1 (5 bases). This CDR3 has 14 amino acids. The germline V gene has CDR1 SGHVS and CDR2 FNYEAQ. V was cut by 4 bases and J by 2 bases, with 12 bases left in between.

The V call is TRBV10-3, the J call TRBJ1-1, with a possible D match to TRBD1 (5 bases). V gave up 5 bases and J gave up 1 base, with 8 bases separating them. Germline CDR1 is ENHRY and CDR2 is SYGVKD. This CDR3 comprises 13 residues. The CDR3 nucleotides are TGTGCCATCAGTTCGACAGCGAACACTGAAGCTTTCTTT. It translates to CAISSTANTEAFF.

This sequence joins TRBV7-2 and TRBJ2-3, with 15 bases identical to TRBD2. This CDR3 has 16 amino acids. CDR1 SGHTA and CDR2 FQGNSA come from the germline V gene. J gave up 4 bases and V 4 bases, and 3 bases lay outside the gene matches. The chain's CDR3 is CASSSGLAGGADTQYF. CDR3 nucleotides: TGTGCCAGCAGCTCGGGACTAGCGGGAGGAGCAGATACGCAGTATTTT.

This rearrangement joins TRBV7-8 to TRBJ2-5; 8 bases agree with TRBD1. V lost 3 bases, J lost 2 bases, and 11 bases stayed unmatched. The CDR3 length is 17 residues. The germline V gene has CDR1 SGHVS and CDR2 FQNEAQ. The CDR3 sequence: CASSLPPDRVWQETQYF. The CDR3 bases are TGTGCCAGCAGCTTGCCTCCGGACAGGGTATGGCAAGAGACCCAGTACTTC. The full variable domain, its missing parts supplied by reference TRBV7-8 and TRBJ2-5, is GAGVSQSPRYKVAKRGQDVALRCDPISGHVSLFWYQQALGQGPEFLTYFQNEAQLDKSGLPSDRFFAERPEGSVSTLKIQRTQQEDSAVYLCASSLPPDRVWQETQYFGPGTRLLVL.